Below are 20 T cell receptor beta chains sequenced from a single sample in a study of healthy donors' naive CD4 and CD8 T cells. TCR libraries were built from approximately 0.55 ug of total RNA by linear amplification. Via MiXCR, TCRdb re-called the reads, giving one row per CDR3 protein. In the table there are 200,000 or so distinct CDR3 sequences, about four fifths of which are singletons. The material sequenced was naive CD4+ and CD8+ T cells sorted from blood, pooled from several donors. The source of these receptors is a pool of human donors in good health; the sample pools cells from several healthy donors.

The chain recombines TRBV20-1 with TRBJ2-1; 8 nucleotides line up with TRBD2. Germline loops: CDR1 DFQATT, CDR2 SNEGSKA (reference sequence). With 5 bases clipped from V and 2 bases from J, the junction kept 2 bases outside the gene matches. The CDR3 runs to 13 residues. CDR3 loop: CSASGLAYNEQFF. The CDR3 DNA follows: TGCAGTGCTTCGGGACTAGCCTACAATGAGCAGTTCTTC.

The chain links TRBV19 to TRBJ2-1; D is uncertain. This CDR3 region has 11 residues. V gave up 11 bases and J gave up 0 bases, with 5 bases separating them. Per the germline V gene, CDR1 is LNHDA and CDR2 is SQIVND (reference sequence). The chain's CDR3 is CACRSYNEQFF. The CDR3 DNA follows: TGTGCCTGCCGCTCCTACAATGAGCAGTTCTTC. Complete variable domain (other parts from reference TRBV19 and TRBJ2-1): DGGITQSPKYLFRKEGQNVTLSCEQNLNHDAMYWYRQDPGQGLRLIYYSQIVNDFQKGDIAEGYSVSREKKESFPLTVTSAQKNPTAFYLCACRSYNEQFFGPGTRLTVL.

The chain combines TRBV19 with TRBJ1-2; TRBD1 matches 10 bases. V gave up 7 bases and J gave up 8 bases; unmatched junction bases: 19. The CDR3 is 17 residues long. In germline, CDR1 is LNHDA, CDR2 SQIVND (reference sequence). This chain's CDR3 is CASNQRRDRGHLKGYTF. CDR3 DNA: TGTGCCAGTAATCAGCGCCGGGACAGGGGCCATCTAAAGGGCTACACCTTC.

CDR3 loop: CASSQNGEQFF. The CDR3 nucleotides are TGTGCCAGCAGCCAGAACGGTGAGCAGTTCTTC. The rearrangement uses TRBV6-2 or TRBV6-3 and TRBJ2-1; no definite D call. V lost 6 bases and J 9 bases, leaving 9 bases between the germline ends. The CDR3 length is 11 residues. Per germline, CDR1 MNHEY and CDR2 SVGEGT.

With regard to this clonotype: Given the absence of the conserved phenylalanine or tryptophan at the CDR3 end, a read error is likely. The rearrangement links TRBV19 to TRBJ2-3, with D perhaps matching TRBD2 (6 bases). This CDR3 has 14 residues. Germline V lookup: CDR1 LNHDA, CDR2 SQIVND (reference sequence). The V gene lost 6 bases and the J gene lost 4 bases, with 14 bases spanning the gap. The CDR3 is CASSEAGRPDTQYI. CDR3 coding DNA: TGTGCCAGTAGCGAAGCGGGCCGGCCAGATACGCAGTATATT.

This clonotype was seen only a few times. The missing conserved phenylalanine or tryptophan at the end of this CDR3 makes a read error likely. CDR3 DNA sequence: TGCAGCGTTGAATGGGGAATCGAGCAGTTCCTC. Amino acid sequence: CSVEWGIEQFL. The genes are TRBV29-1 and TRBJ2-1; D gene ambiguous. There are 11 residues in the CDR3. Germline V CDR1 and CDR2: SQVTM, ANQGSEA. Trimming pared 2 bases from V and 10 bases from J, leaving 9 bases between.

V usage is TRBV7-8 and J usage is TRBJ1-6; 7 positions agree with TRBD1. Per the germline V gene, CDR1 is SGHVS and CDR2 is FQNEAQ. The CDR3 is made up of 18 amino acids. The ends lost 5 bases at V and 4 bases at J; junction bases unmatched: 14. CDR3 residues: CASSLTGGTERYNSPLHF. DNA for the CDR3: TGTGCCAGCAGCCTCACTGGGGGGACAGAGCGTTATAATTCACCCCTCCACTTT.

The chain combines TRBV15 with TRBJ1-2, with D uncertain. The CDR3 spans 14 residues. V dropped 4 bases and J dropped 2 bases, with 11 bases sitting between them. Germline-derived CDR1 and CDR2 are LNHNV and YYDKDF (reference sequence). The CDR3 sequence: CATSIRLGNYGYTF. As DNA, the CDR3 is TGTGCCACCAGCATTAGACTTGGAAACTATGGCTACACCTTC.

This chain links TRBV29-1 with TRBJ2-1, with D hard to call. Between the trimmed V and J ends, which lost 6 bases and 1 base, there was a span of 13 bases. Looked up from germline, CDR1 is SQVTM and CDR2 is ANQGSEA. This CDR3 is 14 amino acids long. The CDR3 loop is CSVVLGNSYNEQFF. The CDR3 DNA sequence: TGCAGCGTGGTACTGGGAAATTCCTACAATGAGCAGTTCTTC.

The gene calls are TRBV6-2 or TRBV6-3 and TRBJ1-2; D is perhaps TRBD1 (6 bases). The V end lost 1 base, the J end lost 3 bases, and 12 bases lay between the germline ends. From germline, CDR1 is MNHEY and CDR2 SVGEGT. This CDR3 has 15 amino acids. The DNA for the CDR3 is TGTGCCAGCAGTTACTTTGGACGACAGGACTATGGCTACACCTTC. It specifies CASSYFGRQDYGYTF.

The rearrangement links TRBV6-6 to TRBJ2-7; either TRBD1 or TRBD2 may fit D (5 bases each). Germline V gives CDR1 MNHNY, CDR2 SVGAGI (reference sequence). V lost 5 bases and J 5 bases, leaving 7 bases between the germline ends. The CDR3 has 11 residues. CDR3 protein: CASSGTNEQYF. CDR3 sequence (DNA): TGTGCCAGCAGTGGGACCAACGAGCAGTACTTC.

V and J are TRBV19 and TRBJ2-2; D may be TRBD1 or TRBD2 (5 bases each). V gave up 11 bases and J gave up 4 bases, with 14 bases separating them. This CDR3 contains 13 residues. Germline V lookup: CDR1 LNHDA, CDR2 SQIVND (reference sequence). This CDR3 reads CAGRVRGTGELFF. CDR3 coding DNA: TGTGCCGGGCGGGTGAGGGGCACCGGGGAGCTGTTTTTT. Full variable domain (missing parts from reference TRBV19 and TRBJ2-2): DGGITQSPKYLFRKEGQNVTLSCEQNLNHDAMYWYRQDPGQGLRLIYYSQIVNDFQKGDIAEGYSVSREKKESFPLTVTSAQKNPTAFYLCAGRVRGTGELFFGEGSRLTVL.

The rearrangement uses TRBV4-2 and TRBJ2-7, with D perhaps matching TRBD2 (5 bases). CDR1 and CDR2 (germline): LGHNA, YNFKEQ. This CDR3 comprises 15 residues. V was pared by 1 base and J by 2 bases, with 12 bases between. CDR3 DNA sequence: TGTGCCAGCAGCCAAGCCCCCGGGGTGCCCTACGAGCAGTACTTC. This encodes CASSQAPGVPYEQYF.

The count of this clonotype is one. The chain joins TRBV27 to TRBJ2-6; D not certain. Between the trimmed V and J ends, which lost 1 base and 2 bases, there was a span of 3 bases. CDR1 is MNHEY and CDR2 is SMNVEV in the germline V gene (reference sequence). The length of the CDR3 is 14 residues. DNA of the CDR3: TGTGCCAGCAGTTTATTTCCTGGGGCCAACGTCCTGACTTTC. Amino acid sequence: CASSLFPGANVLTF.

The CDR3 nucleotides read TGCAGCGTTGAACTGACTAGCGGATCCTACAATGAGCAGTTCTTC. It translates to CSVELTSGSYNEQFF. The J gene is TRBJ2-1, the V gene TRBV29-1; 9 bases are a match to TRBD2. The trim removed 2 bases at V and 1 base at J, leaving 3 bases unmatched. The germline gives CDR1 SQVTM, CDR2 ANQGSEA. This CDR3 contains 15 residues.

This clonotype was found a few times. J is TRBJ2-5 and V is TRBV29-1, with TRBD2 matching 8 bases. CDR1 and CDR2 (germline): SQVTM, ANQGSEA. J gave up 5 bases and V 6 bases, and 8 bases lay outside the gene matches. CDR3 length: 13 residues. The CDR3 spells CSVRAGVGETQYF. The CDR3 coding sequence is TGCAGCGTCAGAGCGGGAGTGGGTGAGACCCAGTACTTC.

The chain is built from TRBV29-1 and TRBJ2-7, with a weak D call TRBD1 (5 bases). Germline V gives CDR1 SQVTM, CDR2 ANQGSEA. Deletions cut 1 base from V and 2 bases from J, with 9 bases between. There are 13 residues in the CDR3. The CDR3 protein is CSVEGVGAYEQYF. The CDR3 coding sequence is TGCAGCGTTGAAGGGGTAGGGGCCTACGAGCAGTACTTC.

The chain couples TRBV19 to TRBJ2-7; 7 nucleotides agree with TRBD1. Germline CDR1 reads LNHDA; CDR2 reads SQIVND (reference sequence). Germline trimming cut 8 bases from V and 3 bases from J; bases unmatched to any gene: 10. The CDR3 is made up of 14 amino acids. The CDR3 reads CASGTVIGDYEQYF. CDR3 DNA: TGTGCCAGTGGGACAGTGATAGGAGACTACGAGCAGTACTTC.

The chain recombines TRBV5-1 with TRBJ2-2; 8 nucleotides align to TRBD2. CDR3 length equals 17 residues. Germline V gene sequence: CDR1 SGHRS, CDR2 YFSETQ. Trimming at V came to 2 bases and at J to 0 bases, leaving 6 bases not matched to a gene. The CDR3 coding sequence is TGCGCCAGCAGCTTCACCAGCGGGGGTCCGAACACCGGGGAGCTGTTTTTT. This encodes CASSFTSGGPNTGELFF.

V usage is TRBV18 and J usage is TRBJ2-7; 8 bases are shared with TRBD2. Unmatched junction bases numbered 7, after V lost 6 bases and J lost 3 bases. The CDR3 contains 14 residues. Per the germline V gene, CDR1 is KGHSH and CDR2 is LQKENI. CDR3 sequence: CASSMQGLGYEQYF. Here the CDR3 DNA reads TGTGCCAGCTCCATGCAGGGACTAGGCTACGAGCAGTACTTC.